The source of this T cell receptor beta chain is a study of T cell responses to AZD1222 COVID-19 vaccine. The overall study: Some second doses came at about 4 weeks and others at about 12 weeks; these were pooled.

Data came from immunoSEQ multiplex PCR; TCRdb stores just in-frame clones and leaves some out. The sample consists of under 130,000 clones, around 94% of them appearing once. Germline-derived CDR1 and CDR2 are MNHEY and SVGAGI. This CDR3 region has 14 residues. V lost 7 bases to trimming and J lost 0 bases, with 12 bases between them. As for this clone: Its antigen is not identified.

General study points: Regions 160-218 and 743-854 held dominance among vaccine-associated CD4 TCRs, which spanned spike. The donors showed a predominance of white British ancestry and of females, with possible underestimation of clonal diversity. Compared with day 0, the breadth and depth of the Spike-specific TCR repertoire rose significantly after two doses of AZD1222.

The chain has TRBV6-5 and TRBJ1-1; the D is unclear. The sample here was peripheral blood, taken on day 0 of AZD1222 vaccination. The source is an adult in good health. This CDR3 reads CASTHLALNTEAFF. The CDR3 DNA reads TGTGCCAGCACCCACTTGGCCCTGAACACTGAAGCTTTCTTT.